This is a list of T cell receptor beta chains from one sample in a study of identical twins. In TCRdb, the 5' RACE reads were re-called with MiXCR into one record per CDR3 protein. The sample holds some 790,000 distinct CDR3 sequences, approximately 18% seen once. This sample also appeared in a second study, on T cells expressing NK-cell markers.

The material sequenced was PBMCs. The source of these receptors is a woman aged 18-30 years in good health. Each CDR3 is given with its conserved first and last residue. A D gene is named only where the DNA matches it firmly. Clone size is not always given. Where it is, it says once, few, many or a class for expanded clones.

V gene,clone size,D gene,J gene,CDR3 DNA,CDR3 protein
TRBV7-6,few,TRBD2,TRBJ2-4,TGTGCCAGCAGCGCGGCGGGAGGTTGGGACATTCAGTACTTC,CASSAAGGWDIQYF
TRBV5-1,NA,NA,TRBJ2-3,TGCGCCAGCAGATTAGGGGAAGAAGATACGCAGTATTTT,CASRLGEEDTQYF
TRBV6-5,NA,NA,TRBJ2-7,TGTGCCAGCAGTTACCCCGCCGGGACGGGGGACGAGCAGTACTTC,CASSYPAGTGDEQYF
TRBV12-5,NA,NA,TRBJ2-3,TGTGCTAGTGGTTTAATTGGCACAGATACGCAGTATTTT,CASGLIGTDTQYF
TRBV4-1,NA,NA,TRBJ2-3,TGCGCCAGCAGCCAAGATCTAGGATGGGGCACAGATACGCAGTATTTT,CASSQDLGWGTDTQYF
TRBV20-1,many,TRBD2,TRBJ2-5,TGCAGTGCTCCTAGCGGGGTTATGCAGACCCAGTACTTC,CSAPSGVMQTQYF
TRBV20-1,few,NA,TRBJ1-2,TGCAGTGCTATCGGGGGCTATGGCTACACCTTC,CSAIGGYGYTF
TRBV12-3/TRBV12-4,many,NA,TRBJ1-6,TGTGCCAGCAGTACGCAAGGGGGTTCACCCCTCCACTTT,CASSTQGGSPLHF
TRBV9,NA,TRBD2,TRBJ2-2,TGTGCCAGCAGCGCCCTCTTAGCGGGAGATACCGGGGAGCTGTTTTTT,CASSALLAGDTGELFF
TRBV7-2,few,NA,TRBJ2-3,TGTGCCAGCAGGGGGCCAAGACTAGGGGCTGGTACGCAGTATTTT,CASRGPRLGAGTQYF
TRBV3-1,few,NA,TRBJ1-5,TGTGCCAGCAGCCAAGGCGGAGGACAGCCCCAGCATTTT,CASSQGGGQPQHF
TRBV5-1,NA,NA,TRBJ2-2,TGCGCCAGCAGCGGGTGGTCCGCCGGGGAGCTGTTTTTT,CASSGWSAGELFF
TRBV5-1,few,NA,TRBJ2-7,TGCGCCAGCAGCTTGGAGGCAGGGGTCCACTACGAGCAGTACTTC,CASSLEAGVHYEQYF